This T cell receptor (beta chain) is drawn from a study of early T cells in non-severe SARS-CoV-2 infection. Study-wide context: Sequencing of unsorted whole blood was done on bulk RNA, leaving chains unpaired.

Between the trimmed V and J ends, which lost 6 bases and 4 bases, there was a span of 14 bases. Germline V gene lookup returns CDR1 DFQATT and CDR2 SNEGSKA (reference sequence). There are 13 residues in the CDR3. TCRdb reanalysed the 5' RACE reads using MiXCR and keeps one entry per CDR3 protein. The table lists approximately 56,000 distinct CDR3 sequences, roughly 9.6% of them singletons. The clonotype originates from an adult who was a healthcare worker with PCR-confirmed SARS-CoV-2 infection or an uninfected control (not recorded which). V and J are TRBV20-1 and TRBJ2-3; D might be TRBD2 (6 bases). Input material: whole blood. CDR3 sequence: CSARDFSSDTQYF. CDR3 nucleotide sequence: TGCAGTGCCAGGGACTTTAGCTCAGATACGCAGTATTTT.